This T cell receptor beta chain was sequenced during a study of spatial heterogeneity in lung cancer. General observations from the study: More often at tumor resection than at routine follow-up, ubiquitous expanded tumor TCRs were detected in the blood.

Carried by each TCR cDNA molecule was a unique molecular identifier. TCRdb reanalysed the 5' RACE reads using MiXCR and keeps one entry per CDR3 protein. Here the sample spans 82,000 or so distinct CDR3 sequences, roughly 12% being singletons. This clonotype came up once. As yet, its antigen is unknown. The sample's time point: sample taken at primary tumor resection. Unsorted whole RNA samples from tumor, nontumor lung or frozen PBMC were sequenced. Samples were donated by 72 untreated early-stage non-small cell lung cancer patients. CDR3 length equals 13 residues. Trimming removed 3 bases at V and 8 bases at J, with 13 bases between. Germline assignment: CDR1 LGHDT and CDR2 YNNKEL (reference sequence).

The J gene is TRBJ1-2, the V gene TRBV3-1, with D hard to call. This sequence originates from a male donor with early-stage non-small cell lung cancer. Source: PBMCs, taken at surgery. The CDR3 DNA reads as TGTGCCAGCAGCCATGGAGTCCCGACGGGCTACACCTTC. Protein sequence: CASSHGVPTGYTF. The entire variable domain, with the rest obtained from reference TRBV3-1 and TRBJ1-2, is as follows: DTAVSQTPKYLVTQMGNDKSIKCEQNLGHDTMYWYKQDSKKFLKIMFSYNNKELIINETVPNRFSPKSPDKAHLNLHINSLELGDSAVYFCASSHGVPTGYTFGSGTRLTVV.